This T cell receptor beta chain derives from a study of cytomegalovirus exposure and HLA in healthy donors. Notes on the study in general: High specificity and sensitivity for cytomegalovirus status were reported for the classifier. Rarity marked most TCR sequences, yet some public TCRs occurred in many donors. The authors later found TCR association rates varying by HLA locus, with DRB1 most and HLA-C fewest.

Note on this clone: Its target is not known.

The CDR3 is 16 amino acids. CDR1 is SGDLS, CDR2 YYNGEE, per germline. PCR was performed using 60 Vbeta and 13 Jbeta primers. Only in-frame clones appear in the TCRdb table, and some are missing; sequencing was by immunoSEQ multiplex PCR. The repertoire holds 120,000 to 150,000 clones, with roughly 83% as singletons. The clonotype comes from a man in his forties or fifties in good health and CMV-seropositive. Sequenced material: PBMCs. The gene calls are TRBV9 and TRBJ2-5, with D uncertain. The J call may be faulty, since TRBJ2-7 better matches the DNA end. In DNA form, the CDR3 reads TGTGCCAGCAGCGTAGGTTCCAGAGCCAGCAACTACGAGCAGTACTTC. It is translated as CASSVGSRASNYEQYF.